Below are 18 T cell receptor beta chains sequenced from a single sample in a study of lymphopenia after photon versus proton radiotherapy. Sequenced by immunoSEQ multiplex PCR; TCRdb stores in-frame clones only, minus some. Of about 160,000 clones listed, around nine tenths were seen once; the top ten hold around 4.5%. The sequencing used peripheral blood, collected from a patient treated with photon-based radiotherapy. Receptors originate from a man aged 50-60 years with gastric cancer.

This chain links TRBV5-4 with TRBJ2-1; 7 positions agree with TRBD1. The CDR3 consists of 17 residues. The germline V gene has CDR1 SGHNT and CDR2 YYREEE (reference sequence). V was pared by 0 bases and J by 4 bases, with 10 bases of the junction left unmatched. Here the CDR3 DNA reads TGTGCCAGCAGCTTGGGGCTGTGGGGACAGTTTTACAATGAGCAGTTCTTC. Protein sequence: CASSLGLWGQFYNEQFF.

The chain joins TRBV11-2 to TRBJ2-3, with D possibly TRBD2 on 6 matching bases. This CDR3 region has 16 residues. The V end was cut by 0 bases, the J end by 1 base, with 11 bases between. From germline, CDR1 is SGHAT and CDR2 FQNNGV. The CDR3 loop reads CASSLDLASGTDTQYF. The DNA for the CDR3 is TGTGCCAGCAGCTTAGATCTCGCTAGCGGCACAGATACGCAGTATTTT.

This clone was seen a few times. The chain is built from TRBV18 and TRBJ2-7; D possibly corresponds to TRBD1 (6 bases). CDR3 length equals 15 residues. Trimming removed 1 base at V and 0 bases at J, with 10 bases between. Looked up from germline, CDR1 is KGHSH and CDR2 is LQKENI. Here the CDR3 reads CASSPRRGPSYEQYF. The CDR3 DNA is TGTGCCAGCTCACCACGCAGGGGACCCTCCTACGAGCAGTACTTC.

V and J are TRBV14 and TRBJ2-3, with D hard to call. The CDR3 covers 16 residues. Per germline, CDR1 SGHDN and CDR2 FVKESK. Between the trimmed V and J ends, which lost 1 base and 0 bases, there was a span of 11 bases. The CDR3 loop reads CASSQVVQLSTDTQYF. DNA of the CDR3: TGTGCCAGCAGCCAAGTTGTACAGTTGAGCACAGATACGCAGTATTTT.

This clone was observed a single time. This chain links TRBV21-1 with TRBJ2-5; the DNA was not used to check the table's D call, TRBD1. TRBV21-1 is described as a pseudogene. CDR3 size: 18 residues. CDR3 protein: CASSAKSGQGDLQETQYF. In nucleotides, the CDR3 is TGTGCCAGCAGCGCAAAGTCGGGACAGGGGGATCTCCAAGAGACCCAGTACTTC.

Details on this clone: Mismatch with germline at one junction end may stem from a read error. The rearrangement joins TRBV4-3 to TRBJ2-7, with TRBD2 identical over 9 bases. CDR1 LGHNA and CDR2 YSLEER come from the germline V gene. This CDR3 is built from 13 residues. CDR3: CASSQGLSGSPKF. CDR3 sequence (DNA): TGCGCCAGCAGCCAAGGACTTAGCGGGAGTCCAAAATTC.

The V call is TRBV28, the J call TRBJ2-7; 8 nucleotides align to TRBD1. V trimming: 6 bases; J trimming: 0 bases; junction bases outside the gene matches: 4. The CDR3 loop spans 14 amino acids. In germline, CDR1 is MDHEN, CDR2 SYDVKM. CDR3 sequence reads: CASRQGVNSYEQYF. CDR3 nucleotide sequence: TGTGCCAGCAGACAGGGGGTTAACTCCTACGAGCAGTACTTC.

The table lists this clone with a count of one. The rearrangement uses TRBV2 and TRBJ2-1; D ambiguous. There are 14 residues in the CDR3. The germline gives CDR1 SNHLY, CDR2 FYNNEI. With 4 bases removed from V and 3 bases from J, the gap between germline ends came to 10 bases. The CDR3 reads CASSVMAVYNEQFF. The DNA for the CDR3 is TGTGCCAGCAGTGTGATGGCGGTCTACAATGAGCAGTTCTTC.

The chain employs TRBV27 and TRBJ2-3; D tentatively reads TRBD1 or TRBD2 (5 bases each). The V gene's germline CDR1 is MNHEY and CDR2 SMNVEV (reference sequence). The length of the CDR3 is 14 residues. With 5 bases removed from V and 3 bases from J, the gap between germline ends came to 12 bases. CDR3 protein: CASSPLEGTDTQYF. The CDR3 DNA follows: TGTGCCAGCAGTCCCCTAGAGGGGACAGATACGCAGTATTTT.

The gene calls are TRBV18 and TRBJ1-2; no reliable D call. There are 14 residues in the CDR3. Germline CDR1 and CDR2: KGHSH and LQKENI. V lost 2 bases to trimming and J lost 2 bases, with 9 bases between them. The CDR3 here is CASSPTTDNYGYTF. Here the CDR3 DNA reads TGTGCCAGCTCACCAACTACGGACAACTATGGCTACACCTTC.

The V call is TRBV9, the J call TRBJ2-3, with D hard to call. The V end was cut by 1 base, the J end by 2 bases, with 11 bases between. CDR1 and CDR2 from the germline V gene are SGDLS and YYNGEE. The CDR3 has 15 amino acids. The CDR3 here is CASSVSGRDTDTQYF. CDR3 sequence (DNA): TGTGCCAGCAGCGTAAGTGGCAGAGACACAGATACGCAGTATTTT.

Only one count was recorded for this clone. This chain links TRBV5-1 with TRBJ2-1; 9 bases are a match to TRBD2. The CDR3 is 16 amino acids. Trimming at V came to 0 bases and at J to 10 bases, leaving 11 bases not matched to a gene. Germline CDR1 SGHRS, CDR2 YFSETQ. CDR3 nucleotides: TGCGCCAGCAGCTTGGGTTTATTAGCGGGAGTGTACGAGCAGTTCTTC. This sequence encodes CASSLGLLAGVYEQFF.

V gene TRBV6-5 combines with J gene TRBJ2-1; perhaps TRBD1 as D (5 bases). This CDR3 has 13 residues. Germline lookup yields CDR1 MNHEY and CDR2 SVGAGI. Trimming took off 2 bases at V and 9 bases at J, with 11 bases between the two ends. The CDR3 reads CASSYAQAGEQFF. Written as DNA, the CDR3 is TGTGCCAGCAGTTACGCACAGGCAGGTGAGCAGTTCTTC.

This sequence joins TRBV23-1 and TRBJ2-2; the D gene is possibly TRBD2 (5 bases). TRBV23-1 is assigned to the ORF class and has an uncertain function. The CDR3 is 16 amino acids. V shed 8 bases and J shed 2 bases, with 18 bases lying between them. The CDR3 loop reads CASPREGAKNTGELFF. Written as DNA, the CDR3 is TGCGCCAGCCCTAGAGAGGGCGCGAAAAACACCGGGGAGCTGTTTTTT.

The rearrangement joins TRBV30 to TRBJ1-1; 7 bases agree with TRBD1. Germline V lookup: CDR1 GTSNPN, CDR2 SVGIG (reference sequence). The CDR3 loop spans 15 amino acids. Trimming at V came to 2 bases and at J to 1 base, leaving 7 bases not matched to a gene. DNA of the CDR3: TGTGCCTGGAGTACCCCAGGGGGTGGGAACACTGAAGCTTTCTTT. It yields the protein CAWSTPGGGNTEAFF.

The chain recombines TRBV29-1 with TRBJ1-2; D ambiguous. The CDR3 extends over 11 amino acids. V was clipped by 2 bases and J by 8 bases, with 9 bases between them. Germline CDR1 is SQVTM and CDR2 is ANQGSEA. The CDR3 DNA reads as TGCAGCGTTGAATTGGGCGGGGGCTACACCTTC. It encodes CSVELGGGYTF. The whole variable domain, filled in from reference TRBV29-1 and TRBJ1-2, reads SAVISQKPSRDICQRGTSLTIQCQVDSQVTMMFWYRQQPGQSLTLIATANQGSEATYESGFVIDKFPISRPNLTFSTLTVSNMSPEDSSIYLCSVELGGGYTFGSGTRLTVV.

The chain combines TRBV7-7 with TRBJ2-5; 9 bases agree with TRBD2. The J segment lost 2 bases and the V segment lost 5 bases, leaving 6 bases of the junction unmatched. The germline gives CDR1 SSHAT, CDR2 FNYEAQ (reference sequence). The CDR3 has 15 amino acids. CDR3 DNA sequence: TGTGCCAGCAGCCGGGAAGCGGGAGGTCAAGAGACCCAGTACTTC. Its protein is CASSREAGGQETQYF.

The J gene is TRBJ2-7, the V gene TRBV5-1, with TRBD2 as a possible D gene (6 bases). This CDR3 region has 14 residues. Germline values: CDR1 SGHRS, CDR2 YFSETQ. V was trimmed by 5 bases and J by 0 bases, leaving 12 bases between them. In nucleotides, the CDR3 is TGCGCCAGCAGGCCCGGGACTGCCTCCTACGAGCAGTACTTC. Its protein is CASRPGTASYEQYF.